This entry concerns a single T cell receptor beta chain. The data were obtained in a study of response to subunit inactivated influenza vaccine. Germline CDR1 is MNHEY and CDR2 is SVGAGI. Trimming took off 7 bases at V and 2 bases at J, with 9 bases between the two ends. The CDR3 is 13 amino acids. From the RT-PCR reads, TCRdb called clonotypes with MiXCR, one entry per CDR3 protein. Here the sample spans roughly 150,000 distinct CDR3 sequences, roughly 11% being singletons. The receptor comes from a man in his forties or fifties who received an inactivated influenza vaccine. The chain links TRBV6-5 to TRBJ1-5; D gene uncertain. This material consisted of non-naive T cells sorted from PBMCs, taken 40 to 50 days after vaccination. The CDR3 sequence is CASIREGNQPQHF. The CDR3 DNA is TGTGCCAGCATTAGGGAGGGCAATCAGCCCCAGCATTTT.